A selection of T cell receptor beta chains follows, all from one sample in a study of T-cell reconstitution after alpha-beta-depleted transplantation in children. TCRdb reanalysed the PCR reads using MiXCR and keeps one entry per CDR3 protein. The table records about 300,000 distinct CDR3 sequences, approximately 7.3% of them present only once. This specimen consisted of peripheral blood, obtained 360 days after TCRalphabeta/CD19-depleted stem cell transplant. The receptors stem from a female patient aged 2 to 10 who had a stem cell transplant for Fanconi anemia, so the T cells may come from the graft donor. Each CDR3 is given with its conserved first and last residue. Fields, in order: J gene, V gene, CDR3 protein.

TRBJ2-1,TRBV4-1,CASSQRMTVNEQFF
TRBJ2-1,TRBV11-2,CASSKISGWGEQFF
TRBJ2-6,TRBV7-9,CASSLEGRANVLTF
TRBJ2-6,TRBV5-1,CASSGPTGRVSGANVLTF
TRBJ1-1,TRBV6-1,CASLVRTIGVAFF
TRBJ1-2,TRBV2,CASTLVGTPRGYTF
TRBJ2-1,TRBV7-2,CASSLQRGVLSEQFF
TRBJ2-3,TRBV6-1,CASSRTGVLSTDTQYF
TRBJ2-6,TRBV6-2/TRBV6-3,CASSTGFGANVLTF
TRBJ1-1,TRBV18,CASSPLRGTEAFF
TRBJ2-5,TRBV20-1,CSASFTSGEQETQYF
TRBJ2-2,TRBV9,CASSVSASTGELFF
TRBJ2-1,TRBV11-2,CASSLVALEGDRYNEQFF
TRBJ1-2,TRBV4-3,CASSHGQGTGAGYTF
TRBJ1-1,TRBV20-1,CSAIVGLGPDAFF
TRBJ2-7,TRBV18,CASSPLPEGDEQYF
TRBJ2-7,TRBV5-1,CASSLAAGILSSYEQYF
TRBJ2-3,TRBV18,CASSGTRTDTQYF